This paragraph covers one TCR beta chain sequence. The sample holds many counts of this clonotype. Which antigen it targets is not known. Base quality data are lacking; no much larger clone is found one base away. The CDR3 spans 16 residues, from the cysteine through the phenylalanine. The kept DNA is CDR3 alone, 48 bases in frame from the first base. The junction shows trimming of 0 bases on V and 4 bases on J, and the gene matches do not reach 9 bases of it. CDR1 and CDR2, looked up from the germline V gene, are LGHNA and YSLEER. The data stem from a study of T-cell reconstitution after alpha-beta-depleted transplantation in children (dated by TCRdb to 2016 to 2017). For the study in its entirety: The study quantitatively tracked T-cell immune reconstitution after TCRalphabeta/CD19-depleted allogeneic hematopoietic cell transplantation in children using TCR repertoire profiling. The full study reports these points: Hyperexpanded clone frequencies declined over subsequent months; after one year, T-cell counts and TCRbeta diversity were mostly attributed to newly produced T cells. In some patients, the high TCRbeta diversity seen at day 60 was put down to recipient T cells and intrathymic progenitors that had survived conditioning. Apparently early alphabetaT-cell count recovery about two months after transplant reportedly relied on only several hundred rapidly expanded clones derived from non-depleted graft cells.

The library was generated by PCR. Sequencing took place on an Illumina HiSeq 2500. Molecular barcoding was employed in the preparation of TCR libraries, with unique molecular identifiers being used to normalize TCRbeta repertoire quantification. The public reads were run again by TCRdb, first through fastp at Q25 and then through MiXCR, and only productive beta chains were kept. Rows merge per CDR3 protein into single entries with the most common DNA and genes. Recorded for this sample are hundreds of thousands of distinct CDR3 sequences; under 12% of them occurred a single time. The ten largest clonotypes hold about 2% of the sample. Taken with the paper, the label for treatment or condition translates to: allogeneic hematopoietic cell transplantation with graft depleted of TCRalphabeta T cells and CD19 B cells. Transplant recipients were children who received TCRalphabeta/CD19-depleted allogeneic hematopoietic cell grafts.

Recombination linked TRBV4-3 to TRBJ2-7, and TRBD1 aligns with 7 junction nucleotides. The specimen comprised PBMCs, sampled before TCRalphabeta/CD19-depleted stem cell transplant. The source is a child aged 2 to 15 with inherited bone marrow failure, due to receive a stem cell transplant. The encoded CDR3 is CASSQERYRGGYEQYF. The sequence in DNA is TGCGCCAGCAGCCAAGAGAGATACAGGGGTGGATACGAGCAGTACTTC.